This is a list of T cell receptor beta chains from one sample in a study of CD8+ T cells in alopecia areata. Clones were sequenced by immunoSEQ multiplex PCR, and TCRdb holds only the in-frame ones, with some missing. The table includes 200,000 to 250,000 clones, roughly 50% detected once. Sample: CD8+ T cells sorted from blood. The receptors stem from a human donor in good health. The CDR3 runs from the conserved cysteine through the conserved F or W. A D gene is named only where the DNA matches it firmly. For some rows the clone size is stated as once, few or many, or as a class when expanded; others skip it.

CDR3 length: 13; J gene: TRBJ2-1; D gene: .; clone size: few; V gene: TRBV5-1; CDR3 DNA: TGCGCCAGCAGCTTGATGGGTGGGAATGAGCAGTTCTTC; CDR3 protein: CASSLMGGNEQFF
CDR3 length: 15; J gene: TRBJ2-7; D gene: .; clone size: .; V gene: TRBV9; CDR3 DNA: TGTGCCAGCAGCGTACAGGGCGCGGGCTCCTACGAGCAGTACTTC; CDR3 protein: CASSVQGAGSYEQYF
CDR3 length: 11; J gene: TRBJ2-1; D gene: .; clone size: .; V gene: TRBV20-1; CDR3 DNA: TGCAGTGCTAGACTGATAGATGAGCAGTTCTTC; CDR3 protein: CSARLIDEQFF
CDR3 length: 14; J gene: TRBJ1-1; D gene: .; clone size: once; V gene: TRBV5-4; CDR3 DNA: TGTGCCAGCAGCGGATTGGAGACCGTAGGTGAAGCTTTCTTT; CDR3 protein: CASSGLETVGEAFF
CDR3 length: 13; J gene: TRBJ1-2; D gene: .; clone size: .; V gene: TRBV6-5; CDR3 DNA: TGTGCCAGCAGTTACGAGCCAGACTATGGCTACACCTTC; CDR3 protein: CASSYEPDYGYTF
CDR3 length: 16; J gene: TRBJ2-3; D gene: TRBD2; clone size: .; V gene: TRBV9; CDR3 DNA: TGTGCCAGCAGCGCCCCCACTAGCGGGGGCACAGATACGCAGTATTTT; CDR3 protein: CASSAPTSGGTDTQYF
CDR3 length: 11; J gene: TRBJ1-2; D gene: .; clone size: .; V gene: TRBV29-1; CDR3 DNA: TGCAGCGTTGAAAGCGGAAATGGCTACACCTTC; CDR3 protein: CSVESGNGYTF
CDR3 length: 10; J gene: TRBJ2-1; D gene: .; clone size: .; V gene: TRBV29-1; CDR3 DNA: TGCAGCGTTGTGGGTGATGAGCAGTTCTTC; CDR3 protein: CSVVGDEQFF
CDR3 length: 15; J gene: TRBJ1-2; D gene: .; clone size: .; V gene: TRBV4-1; CDR3 DNA: TGCGCCAGCAGCCAACGGGGGAGCCTATGGGATGGCTACACCTTC; CDR3 protein: CASSQRGSLWDGYTF
CDR3 length: 14; J gene: TRBJ1-2; D gene: .; clone size: .; V gene: TRBV27; CDR3 DNA: TGTGCCAGCGCTTTGCTCCCCTCGGGGGATGGCTACACCTTC; CDR3 protein: CASALLPSGDGYTF
CDR3 length: 12; J gene: TRBJ1-1; D gene: TRBD1; clone size: few; V gene: TRBV29-1; CDR3 DNA: TGCAGCGTTGCGGCAGGGGGCACTGAAGCTTTCTTT; CDR3 protein: CSVAAGGTEAFF
CDR3 length: 12; J gene: TRBJ1-2; D gene: .; clone size: .; V gene: TRBV27; CDR3 DNA: TGTGCCAGCAGTGACAGGTTGAATGGCTACACCTTC; CDR3 protein: CASSDRLNGYTF
CDR3 length: 15; J gene: TRBJ1-2; D gene: .; clone size: .; V gene: TRBV5-6; CDR3 DNA: TGTGCCAGCAGCTTGTTAATCCCTCTGGGCTATGGCTACACCTTC; CDR3 protein: CASSLLIPLGYGYTF
CDR3 length: 12; J gene: TRBJ2-7; D gene: .; clone size: .; V gene: TRBV30; CDR3 DNA: TGTGCCTGGAGTGTACTTGACTACGAGCAGTACTTC; CDR3 protein: CAWSVLDYEQYF
CDR3 length: 13; J gene: TRBJ2-1; D gene: .; clone size: .; V gene: TRBV11-2; CDR3 DNA: TGTGCCAGCAGCTTAGGCCCCTCGGATGAGCAGTTCTTC; CDR3 protein: CASSLGPSDEQFF
CDR3 length: 14; J gene: TRBJ1-1; D gene: TRBD1; clone size: few; V gene: TRBV7-9; CDR3 DNA: TGTGCCAGCAGCTTGACAGGGGTGAACACTGAAGCTTTCTTT; CDR3 protein: CASSLTGVNTEAFF
CDR3 length: 13; J gene: TRBJ1-2; D gene: TRBD1; clone size: .; V gene: TRBV29-1; CDR3 DNA: TGCAGCGTACGGGGAGGACAGGAGGGTGGCTACACCTTC; CDR3 protein: CSVRGGQEGGYTF
CDR3 length: 16; J gene: TRBJ1-2; D gene: .; clone size: .; V gene: TRBV5-1; CDR3 DNA: TGCGCCAGCAGCTTGGCGACAGGACCACTCTATGGGGGCTACACCTTC; CDR3 protein: CASSLATGPLYGGYTF
CDR3 length: 14; J gene: TRBJ1-1; D gene: .; clone size: once; V gene: TRBV4-1; CDR3 DNA: TGCGCCAGCAGCCAAGTCTCCTCGCACACTGAAGCTTTCTTT; CDR3 protein: CASSQVSSHTEAFF
CDR3 length: 12; J gene: TRBJ2-2; D gene: .; clone size: few; V gene: TRBV11-1; CDR3 DNA: TGTGCCAGCAGCCTCCGATCCGGGGAGCTGTTTTTT; CDR3 protein: CASSLRSGELFF
CDR3 length: 14; J gene: TRBJ1-6; D gene: .; clone size: few; V gene: TRBV5-5; CDR3 DNA: TGTGCCAGCAGCCAATTTTTACAGGGATCACCCCTCCACTTT; CDR3 protein: CASSQFLQGSPLHF
CDR3 length: 15; J gene: TRBJ2-3; D gene: TRBD1; clone size: few; V gene: TRBV19; CDR3 DNA: TGTGCCAGTAGTACCGGGACAGGCTCTGCAGATACGCAGTATTTT; CDR3 protein: CASSTGTGSADTQYF
CDR3 length: 13; J gene: TRBJ1-2; D gene: TRBD1; clone size: few; V gene: TRBV29-1; CDR3 DNA: TGCAGCGTTGACACGGGACAGGGGTATGGCTACACCTTC; CDR3 protein: CSVDTGQGYGYTF
CDR3 length: 13; J gene: TRBJ1-1; D gene: .; clone size: .; V gene: TRBV9; CDR3 DNA: TGTGCCAGCAGCGTAGGAGGAAGCACTGAAGCTTTCTTT; CDR3 protein: CASSVGGSTEAFF
CDR3 length: 19; J gene: TRBJ2-6; D gene: .; clone size: .; V gene: TRBV5-6; CDR3 DNA: TGTGCCAGCAGCTTGGCCCCAGGGCTGAGTTTCTCTGGGGCCAACGTCCTGACTTTC; CDR3 protein: CASSLAPGLSFSGANVLTF
CDR3 length: 13; J gene: TRBJ2-2; D gene: .; clone size: few; V gene: TRBV29-1; CDR3 DNA: TGCAGCGTTGGGGCGACAGTCACCGGGGAGCTGTTTTTT; CDR3 protein: CSVGATVTGELFF
CDR3 length: 12; J gene: TRBJ2-1; D gene: .; clone size: .; V gene: TRBV19; CDR3 DNA: TGTGCCAGTAGTATCATGGGCTATGAGCAGTTCTTC; CDR3 protein: CASSIMGYEQFF
CDR3 length: 17; J gene: TRBJ2-6; D gene: .; clone size: once; V gene: TRBV9; CDR3 DNA: TGTGCCAGCAGCGTATCGGTCCGGGGCTCTGGGGCCAACGTCCTGACTTTC; CDR3 protein: CASSVSVRGSGANVLTF
CDR3 length: 18; J gene: TRBJ1-4; D gene: .; clone size: .; V gene: TRBV30; CDR3 DNA: TGTGCCTGGAGTACACAGTACTTTCCCGGGGGCGCCGATGAAAAACTGTTTTTT; CDR3 protein: CAWSTQYFPGGADEKLFF
CDR3 length: 16; J gene: TRBJ2-5; D gene: TRBD2; clone size: .; V gene: TRBV7-7; CDR3 DNA: TGTGCCAGCAGCGCGACACTAGCGGGGGACCAAGAGACCCAGTACTTC; CDR3 protein: CASSATLAGDQETQYF
CDR3 length: 13; J gene: TRBJ1-1; D gene: .; clone size: .; V gene: TRBV15; CDR3 DNA: TGTGCCACAGAAATCAGGGGTTATTCGGAAGCTTTCTTT; CDR3 protein: CATEIRGYSEAFF
CDR3 length: 11; J gene: TRBJ1-2; D gene: TRBD1; clone size: .; V gene: TRBV5-6; CDR3 DNA: TGTGCCAGCAGCTGGGGACAGGGCTTAACCTTC; CDR3 protein: CASSWGQGLTF
CDR3 length: 13; J gene: TRBJ1-1; D gene: .; clone size: few; V gene: TRBV7-2; CDR3 DNA: TGTGCCAGCAGCTTTACAGGGATCACTGAAGCTTTCTTT; CDR3 protein: CASSFTGITEAFF
CDR3 length: 14; J gene: TRBJ1-2; D gene: .; clone size: .; V gene: TRBV13; CDR3 DNA: TGTGCCAGCAGCCCTGGGGCAATAAGCTATGGCTACACCTTC; CDR3 protein: CASSPGAISYGYTF
CDR3 length: 16; J gene: TRBJ1-1; D gene: .; clone size: .; V gene: TRBV4-1; CDR3 DNA: TGCGCCAGCAGCCTGGTGATAGGACGGAAGAACACTGAAGCTTTCTTT; CDR3 protein: CASSLVIGRKNTEAFF
CDR3 length: 13; J gene: TRBJ2-7; D gene: .; clone size: .; V gene: TRBV9; CDR3 DNA: TGTGCCAGCAGCGCCGCAGATAGCAGGGAGCAGTACTTC; CDR3 protein: CASSAADSREQYF
CDR3 length: 14; J gene: TRBJ1-2; D gene: .; clone size: .; V gene: TRBV2; CDR3 DNA: TGTGCCAGCAGTTACGCCCTTGGACAGCTCGGCTACACCTTC; CDR3 protein: CASSYALGQLGYTF
CDR3 length: 15; J gene: TRBJ2-3; D gene: .; clone size: once; V gene: TRBV29-1; CDR3 DNA: TGCAGCGGGGAAGCCGGCGGCGGACCTGAAGGTACGCAGTATTTT; CDR3 protein: CSGEAGGGPEGTQYF
CDR3 length: 14; J gene: TRBJ1-5; D gene: .; clone size: .; V gene: TRBV30; CDR3 DNA: TGTGCCTGGAGCGAGCGGGGTTATAATCAGCCCCAGCATTTT; CDR3 protein: CAWSERGYNQPQHF
CDR3 length: 15; J gene: TRBJ2-7; D gene: TRBD1; clone size: .; V gene: TRBV4-1; CDR3 DNA: TGCGCCAGCAGCCGCGAGGGACAGGCCCTGGTAGAGCAGTACTTC; CDR3 protein: CASSREGQALVEQYF
CDR3 length: 13; J gene: TRBJ2-7; D gene: TRBD2; clone size: .; V gene: TRBV9; CDR3 DNA: TGTGCCAGCAGCGTAGGGACTAGCAACGAGCAGTACTTC; CDR3 protein: CASSVGTSNEQYF
CDR3 length: 14; J gene: TRBJ2-7; D gene: TRBD2; clone size: .; V gene: TRBV4-1; CDR3 DNA: TGCGCCAGCAGCCCCGGACTAGCGGTCTACGAGCAGTACTTC; CDR3 protein: CASSPGLAVYEQYF
CDR3 length: 14; J gene: TRBJ2-1; D gene: TRBD2; clone size: few; V gene: TRBV7-9; CDR3 DNA: TGTGCCAGCAGCTTCGGCGGGGGGGACAATGAGCAGTTCTTC; CDR3 protein: CASSFGGGDNEQFF
CDR3 length: 11; J gene: TRBJ2-7; D gene: .; clone size: few; V gene: TRBV11-2; CDR3 DNA: TGTGCCAGCAGCCTCTACTACGAGCAGTACTTC; CDR3 protein: CASSLYYEQYF
CDR3 length: 16; J gene: TRBJ2-1; D gene: TRBD2; clone size: .; V gene: TRBV29-1; CDR3 DNA: TGCAGCGTTGAAGATTTTACTAGCGGGGGAGGTGATGAGCAGTTCTTC; CDR3 protein: CSVEDFTSGGGDEQFF
CDR3 length: 14; J gene: TRBJ2-7; D gene: TRBD1; clone size: few; V gene: TRBV4-1; CDR3 DNA: TGCGCCAGCAGCCGAGGGACAGGGGCCTACGAGCAGTACTTC; CDR3 protein: CASSRGTGAYEQYF
CDR3 length: 16; J gene: TRBJ2-2; D gene: TRBD2; clone size: once; V gene: TRBV5-6; CDR3 DNA: TGTGCCAGCAGCTTGGGGCTAGCGGAACCCACCGGGGAGCTGTTTTTT; CDR3 protein: CASSLGLAEPTGELFF
CDR3 length: 13; J gene: TRBJ1-4; D gene: .; clone size: .; V gene: TRBV25-1; CDR3 DNA: TGTGCCAGCAGTCGACCAGGGGATGAAAAACTGTTTTTT; CDR3 protein: CASSRPGDEKLFF
CDR3 length: 16; J gene: TRBJ2-5; D gene: TRBD1; clone size: .; V gene: TRBV12-5; CDR3 DNA: TGTGCTAGTCGTCTTTCCGGGACAGCGATGTCAGAGACCCAGTACTTC; CDR3 protein: CASRLSGTAMSETQYF
CDR3 length: 15; J gene: TRBJ1-5; D gene: .; clone size: few; V gene: TRBV29-1; CDR3 DNA: TGCAGCGTTGAGCTTCCCGGGCATGGCAATCAGCCCCAGCATTTT; CDR3 protein: CSVELPGHGNQPQHF
CDR3 length: 15; J gene: TRBJ2-6; D gene: .; clone size: .; V gene: TRBV6-5; CDR3 DNA: TGTGCCAGCAGTTTCGGGAGATCTGGGGCCAACGTCCTGACTTTC; CDR3 protein: CASSFGRSGANVLTF
CDR3 length: 13; J gene: TRBJ1-2; D gene: .; clone size: .; V gene: TRBV14; CDR3 DNA: TGTGCCAGCAGCCAAGAAAACACCTATGGCTACACCTTC; CDR3 protein: CASSQENTYGYTF
CDR3 length: 14; J gene: TRBJ2-1; D gene: TRBD2; clone size: .; V gene: TRBV29-1; CDR3 DNA: TGCAGCGTTGACCAGCGGGGGGGCCGGGATGAGCAGTTCTTC; CDR3 protein: CSVDQRGGRDEQFF